Below, 11 T cell receptor beta chains from the same sample are listed, as sequenced in a study of CD8 T cells in ankylosing spondylitis. TCRdb itself ran the 5' RACE reads through MiXCR, one entry per CDR3 protein. This sample carries 210,000 or so distinct CDR3 sequences, about a quarter of them seen once, and the ten largest clones take 6.6%. Sample: blood, either unsorted or a sorted T cell fraction (not recorded which). All receptors derive from a male donor with ankylosing spondylitis or in good health (not recorded which).

This clonotype showed up many times. The chain carries TRBV5-1 and TRBJ2-3; 8 nucleotides match TRBD1. The CDR3 has 15 residues. With 7 bases clipped from V and 0 bases from J, the junction kept 7 bases outside the gene matches. Germline values: CDR1 SGHRS, CDR2 YFSETQ. CDR3 in DNA: TGCGCCAGCGGCCAACAGGGGGAAAGCACAGATACGCAGTATTTT. Translating gives CASGQQGESTDTQYF.

The sample holds many counts of this clonotype. The rearrangement links TRBV7-2 to TRBJ2-7, with 7 positions matching TRBD2. V lost 0 bases and J lost 2; bases outside the gene matches: 1. CDR3 length equals 14 residues. Germline CDR1 is SGHTA and CDR2 is FQGNSA. CDR3 sequence: CASSLAAGAYEQYF. As DNA, the CDR3 is TGTGCCAGCAGCTTAGCGGCGGGAGCCTACGAGCAGTACTTC.

This clonotype has ten or more counts. V gene TRBV2 combines with J gene TRBJ1-2; no clear D gene. This CDR3 spans 13 amino acids. V lost 11 bases and J 3 bases, leaving 16 bases between the germline ends. Germline values: CDR1 SNHLY, CDR2 FYNNEI. CDR3 coding DNA: TGTGCCGGCCTCGTGGAGGCAGACTATGGCTACACCTTC. It yields the protein CAGLVEADYGYTF.

This sequence joins TRBV19 and TRBJ2-1, with a possible D match to TRBD2 (5 bases). Germline values: CDR1 LNHDA, CDR2 SQIVND (reference sequence). This CDR3 contains 15 residues. The V gene lost 3 bases and the J gene lost 0 bases, with 9 bases spanning the gap. CDR3 coding DNA: TGTGCCAGTAGTATTAACGGGAACTCCTACAATGAGCAGTTCTTC. Protein: CASSINGNSYNEQFF.

The chain links TRBV29-1 to TRBJ2-1, with 7 nucleotides matching TRBD2. Trimming took 1 base from V and 4 from J; bases not matched to a gene: 13. This CDR3 is 17 amino acids long. Germline CDR1 and CDR2: SQVTM and ANQGSEA. In nucleotides, the CDR3 is TGCAGCGTTGAAGGCGGCGGGGGAGGGACGCCGTACAATGAGCAGTTCTTC. It yields the protein CSVEGGGGGTPYNEQFF.

The rearrangement links TRBV5-1 to TRBJ2-6; 7 bases line up with TRBD1. The length of the CDR3 is 17 residues. Germline CDR1 reads SGHRS; CDR2 reads YFSETQ. V gave up 3 bases and J gave up 3 bases; unmatched junction bases: 9. The CDR3 nucleotides are TGCGCCAGCAGCTCGTACGAGGGGGCGTATGGGGCCAACGTCCTGACTTTC. This sequence encodes CASSSYEGAYGANVLTF.

At least ten counts were recorded for this clonotype. The chain carries TRBV20-1 and TRBJ2-1, with D hard to call. This CDR3 spans 11 amino acids. The germline V gene has CDR1 DFQATT and CDR2 SNEGSKA (reference sequence). The V gene lost 0 bases and the J gene lost 10 bases, with 7 bases spanning the gap. The CDR3 loop is CSARDRIEQFF. CDR3 in DNA: TGCAGTGCTAGAGATCGAATAGAGCAGTTCTTC.

A few counts support this clonotype. The J gene is TRBJ1-2, the V gene TRBV19; TRBD1 aligns across 10 bases. J lost 13 bases, V lost 9 bases, and 8 bases had no gene match. CDR3 size: 11 residues. From germline, CDR1 is LNHDA and CDR2 SQIVND (reference sequence). The CDR3 protein is CARGDRGRGTF. The CDR3 DNA reads TGTGCCAGAGGGGACAGGGGCCGCGGCACCTTC. The full variable domain, rest sourced from reference TRBV19 and TRBJ1-2, is DGGITQSPKYLFRKEGQNVTLSCEQNLNHDAMYWYRQDPGQGLRLIYYSQIVNDFQKGDIAEGYSVSREKKESFPLTVTSAQKNPTAFYLCARGDRGRGTFGSGTRLTVV.

In nucleotides, the CDR3 is TGCAGTGCTAGCTCCCTAGCGGCCGGCACAGATACGCAGTATTTT. Amino acids: CSASSLAAGTDTQYF. The chain employs TRBV20-1 and TRBJ2-3; 7 bases line up with TRBD2. This CDR3 is built from 15 residues. V shed 3 bases, J shed 1 base, and the junction held 7 bases outside the gene matches. Germline V gene data show CDR1 as DFQATT and CDR2 as SNEGSKA (reference sequence).

This clonotype was detected many times. V and J are TRBV10-3 and TRBJ2-5; D possibly corresponds to TRBD1 (7 bases). Trimming removed 4 bases at V and 5 bases at J, with 20 bases between. The CDR3 has 16 amino acids. Germline V gene lookup returns CDR1 ENHRY and CDR2 SYGVKD. CDR3 bases: TGTGCCATCAGTGGGTATTCGACAGGGAGGTGGGAGACCCAGTACTTC. The encoded protein is CAISGYSTGRWETQYF.

Many counts were recorded for this clonotype. The chain employs TRBV5-1 and TRBJ2-1, with D hard to call. The germline V gene has CDR1 SGHRS and CDR2 YFSETQ. The CDR3 runs to 12 residues. V was cut by 2 bases and J by 6 bases, with 6 bases left in between. For the CDR3, the DNA is TGCGCCAGCAGCTTAGAGCTCAATGAGCAGTTCTTC. Encoded protein: CASSLELNEQFF. The whole variable domain, remainder taken from reference TRBV5-1 and TRBJ2-1, is KAGVTQTPRYLIKTRGQQVTLSCSPISGHRSVSWYQQTPGQGLQFLFEYFSETQRNKGNFPGRFSGRQFSNSRSEMNVSTLELGDSALYLCASSLELNEQFFGPGTRLTVL.